These 28 T cell receptor beta chains were sequenced from one sample in a study of cytomegalovirus exposure and HLA in healthy donors. This PCR relied on a set of 60 Vbeta primers and 13 Jbeta primers. Method: immunoSEQ multiplex PCR; TCRdb's copy keeps in-frame clones and lacks some. The data contain about 150,000 clones, approximately 72% of them singletons. Sequenced material: PBMCs. Every receptor here comes from a woman in her sixties or seventies in good health and CMV-seronegative.

This clone was counted between two and nine times. V usage is TRBV6-6 and J usage is TRBJ1-1; D is perhaps TRBD1 (5 bases). V was shortened by 8 bases and J by 1 base, with 11 bases between the two germline ends. This CDR3 has 13 residues. Germline CDR1 MNHNY, CDR2 SVGAGI (reference sequence). CDR3 bases: TGTGCCAGCGCCGTCGGGGGGAACACTGAAGCTTTCTTT. Protein product: CASAVGGNTEAFF.

The chain employs TRBV11-3 and TRBJ2-7, with 9 bases identical to TRBD1. The CDR3 loop spans 14 amino acids. J lost 3 bases, V lost 1 base, and 1 base had no gene match. Germline values: CDR1 SGHNT, CDR2 YENEEA. DNA for the CDR3: TGTGCCAGCAGCTTAGGGGGACAGGGCTACGAGCAGTACTTC. Amino acids: CASSLGGQGYEQYF.

This clone has only a few counts. The chain carries TRBV10-3 and TRBJ1-4, with 7 bases aligning to TRBD1. Germline V CDR1 and CDR2: ENHRY, SYGVKD. The CDR3 length is 14 residues. V gave up 5 bases and J gave up 7 bases; unmatched junction bases: 7. The CDR3 DNA is TGTGCCATCAGTACAGGGGCAGAGGGTGAAAAACTGTTTTTT. This encodes CAISTGAEGEKLFF.

The chain employs TRBV27 and TRBJ2-7; perhaps TRBD2 as D (6 bases). Trimming cost V 2 bases and J 0 bases, with 11 bases left between them. Germline V gene sequence: CDR1 MNHEY, CDR2 SMNVEV (reference sequence). This CDR3 contains 15 residues. The CDR3 DNA sequence: TGTGCCAGCAGTTTAAGCGGGCCCAGCTCCTACGAGCAGTACTTC. It yields the protein CASSLSGPSSYEQYF.

V is TRBV28 and J is TRBJ1-3, with D possibly TRBD1 on 6 matching bases. CDR1 and CDR2 from the germline V gene are MDHEN and SYDVKM. The CDR3 spans 16 residues. Trimming took 2 bases from V and 0 from J, leaving 11 bases between them. The CDR3 here is CASSLNRAYSGNTIYF. In DNA, the CDR3 is TGTGCCAGCAGTTTAAACAGGGCCTACTCTGGAAACACCATATATTTT. Based on the CDR3 plus reference TRBV28 and TRBJ1-3, the full variable domain is DVKVTQSSRYLVKRTGEKVFLECVQDMDHENMFWYRQDPGLGLRLIYFSYDVKMKEKGDIPEGYSVSREKKERFSLILESASTNQTSMYLCASSLNRAYSGNTIYFGEGSWLTVV.

This rearrangement joins TRBV6-1 to TRBJ1-4; 8 nucleotides align to TRBD1. Germline assignment: CDR1 MNHNS and CDR2 SASEGT. Germline trimming cut 6 bases from V and 12 bases from J; bases unmatched to any gene: 9. The CDR3 sequence is 13 residues long. The CDR3: CASRRRTGPELFF. The CDR3 DNA reads TGTGCCAGCAGAAGACGGACAGGGCCCGAACTGTTTTTT.

As DNA, the CDR3 is TGTGCCAGCAGCCAAGGCAGGAACCTGTCCTCTGGAAACACCATATATTTT. Translated: CASSQGRNLSSGNTIYF. The rearrangement links TRBV14 to TRBJ1-3, with D hard to call. V was cut by 1 base and J by 0 bases, with 13 bases left in between. Germline-derived CDR1 and CDR2 are SGHDN and FVKESK. The CDR3 covers 17 residues.

CDR3 residues: CASSPPGRRGYTF. CDR3 DNA sequence: TGTGCCAGCAGCCCCCCTGGGAGAAGGGGCTACACCTTC. The chain couples TRBV9 to TRBJ1-2; no clear D. This CDR3 is 13 amino acids long. V lost 4 bases and J 8 bases, leaving 15 bases between the germline ends. The V gene's germline CDR1 is SGDLS and CDR2 YYNGEE.

The DNA for the CDR3 is TGTGCCAGTAGCCAGGGGGCAGGGGGTGAGACCCAGTACTTC. Amino acid sequence: CASSQGAGGETQYF. This sequence joins TRBV19 and TRBJ2-5, with 8 nucleotides matching TRBD1. CDR3 length: 14 amino acids. Germline V gene data show CDR1 as LNHDA and CDR2 as SQIVND (reference sequence). The junction had 8 bases not matched to a gene; V was cut back by 6 bases and J by 5 bases. The whole variable domain, filled in from reference TRBV19 and TRBJ2-5, reads DGGITQSPKYLFRKEGQNVTLSCEQNLNHDAMYWYRQDPGQGLRLIYYSQIVNDFQKGDIAEGYSVSREKKESFPLTVTSAQKNPTAFYLCASSQGAGGETQYFGPGTRLLVL.

V usage is TRBV6-4 and J usage is TRBJ1-1; D is perhaps TRBD1 (6 bases). This CDR3 region has 13 residues. Between the trimmed V and J ends, which lost 6 bases and 4 bases, there was a span of 12 bases. The germline CDR1 and CDR2 sequences are MRHNA and SNTAGT. CDR3 in DNA: TGTGCCAGCAGACCCCGGGGGGCCACTGAAGCTTTCTTT. Encoded protein: CASRPRGATEAFF.

This chain connects TRBV7-9 to TRBJ1-4; 10 bases are a match to TRBD1. V shed 5 bases and J 8 bases; nucleotides not matched to a gene: 8. The CDR3 spans 15 residues. The germline V gene encodes CDR1 SEHNR and CDR2 FQNEAQ (reference sequence). The CDR3, as DNA: TGTGCCAGCAGCCCCGTGACAGGGGGCCAGGAAAAACTGTTTTTT. It translates to CASSPVTGGQEKLFF.

The chain links TRBV9 to TRBJ2-1; 10 bases are a match to TRBD2. V lost 2 bases, J lost 9 bases, and 11 bases stayed unmatched. This CDR3 has 16 amino acids. Germline V gene sequence: CDR1 SGDLS, CDR2 YYNGEE. CDR3 DNA: TGTGCCAGCAGCGTGGTTTCTAGCGGGAGTTCGGGTGAGCAGTTCTTC. Translated, it gives CASSVVSSGSSGEQFF.

J is TRBJ1-2 and V is TRBV7-9; TRBD1 might be the D (5 bases). Between the trimmed V and J ends, which lost 1 base and 9 bases, there was a span of 9 bases. The germline gives CDR1 SEHNR, CDR2 FQNEAQ (reference sequence). This CDR3 spans 12 amino acids. CDR3 coding DNA: TGTGCCAGCAGCTTAGGGGGGGTCAGCTACACCTTC. Translated, it gives CASSLGGVSYTF.

This CDR3 is CASSHHPGGKSNQPQHF. CDR3 DNA: TGTGCCAGCAGCCACCATCCCGGGGGGAAAAGCAATCAGCCCCAGCATTTT. The J gene is TRBJ1-5, the V gene TRBV14; a possible D gene is TRBD1 (5 bases). CDR3 length: 17 residues. The V and J ends lost 3 bases and 1 base respectively, with 16 bases between them. The germline V gene has CDR1 SGHDN and CDR2 FVKESK.

The J gene is TRBJ2-2, the V gene TRBV11-2; 9 nucleotides line up with TRBD2. Germline trimming cut 1 base from V and 10 bases from J; bases unmatched to any gene: 4. The CDR3 spans 14 residues. CDR1 is SGHAT and CDR2 is FQNNGV in the germline V gene. The CDR3 reads CASSLVLAGPELFF. CDR3 coding DNA: TGTGCCAGCAGCTTAGTGCTAGCGGGACCGGAGCTGTTTTTT.

J is TRBJ2-1 and V is TRBV7-7; 12 nucleotides line up with TRBD2. The CDR3 spans 15 residues. The germline gives CDR1 SSHAT, CDR2 FNYEAQ (reference sequence). The DNA for the CDR3 is TGTGCTAGCGCCCGGACTAGCGGGGTTAGCAATGAGCAGTTCTTC. The encoded protein is CASARTSGVSNEQFF.

The chain joins TRBV7-3 to TRBJ2-5, with TRBD2 identical over 7 bases. Germline CDR1 reads SGHTA; CDR2 reads FQGTGA. Trimming at V came to 5 bases and at J to 2 bases, leaving 2 bases not matched to a gene. The CDR3 runs to 13 residues. In DNA form, the CDR3 reads TGTGCCAGCAGCGGGGGGGAGCAAGAGACCCAGTACTTC. Protein sequence: CASSGGEQETQYF.

This clone was counted a few times. The rearrangement links TRBV28 to TRBJ1-6, with D perhaps TRBD1 (6 bases). CDR1 MDHEN and CDR2 SYDVKM come from the germline V gene. This CDR3 region has 14 residues. Trimming removed 6 bases at V and 10 bases at J, with 16 bases between. CDR3 sequence (DNA): TGTGCCAGCAGCCTCGGACAGTTCGTCTCACCCCTCCACTTT. This codes for CASSLGQFVSPLHF.

This clone has more than one count but fewer than ten. The rearrangement uses TRBV28 and TRBJ2-1, with TRBD1 identical over 9 bases. This CDR3 contains 18 residues. Looked up from germline, CDR1 is MDHEN and CDR2 is SYDVKM. With V trimmed by 4 bases and J by 6 bases, 16 bases remained unmatched. The CDR3 DNA reads TGTGCCAGCAGTTCGGGGTGGGCAACAGGGGGCCGTATCAATGAGCAGTTCTTC. Amino acid sequence: CASSSGWATGGRINEQFF.

V and J are TRBV5-3 and TRBJ2-1; D might be TRBD2 (6 bases). TRBV5-3 is an open reading frame whose function is uncertain. The ends were cut back, 0 bases at V and 1 base at J, with 14 bases in the middle. This CDR3 comprises 17 residues. The CDR3 loop is CARSLACTSPSYNEQFF. The CDR3 nucleotides read TGTGCCAGAAGCTTGGCTTGTACTAGCCCGTCCTACAATGAGCAGTTCTTC.

The genes are TRBV7-2 and TRBJ1-2, with 7 bases that match TRBD1. The germline V gene has CDR1 SGHTA and CDR2 FQGNSA. CDR3 length: 15 residues. J lost 2 bases, V lost 5 bases, and 8 bases had no gene match. The CDR3 loop is CASSALGQINYGYTF. DNA for the CDR3: TGTGCCAGCAGCGCCCTGGGACAGATCAACTATGGCTACACCTTC.

The chain is built from TRBV2 and TRBJ2-7, with a possible D match to TRBD1 (6 bases). Trimming shortened V by 8 bases and J by 0 bases, and 8 bases separated the two germline ends. CDR1 SNHLY and CDR2 FYNNEI come from the germline V gene. This CDR3 is built from 12 residues. The chain's CDR3 is CASRQDSYEQYF. The CDR3, as DNA: TGTGCCAGCCGACAGGACTCCTACGAGCAGTACTTC.

The chain carries TRBV9 and TRBJ1-3, with TRBD1 as a possible D gene (5 bases). Germline assignment: CDR1 SGDLS and CDR2 YYNGEE. The CDR3 sequence is 17 residues long. V was clipped by 0 bases and J by 4 bases, with 17 bases between them. Here the CDR3 reads CASSVVSETAIGNTIYF. For the CDR3, the DNA is TGTGCCAGCAGCGTAGTGTCGGAGACAGCCATAGGAAACACCATATATTTT. The entire variable domain, with the rest obtained from reference TRBV9 and TRBJ1-3, is as follows: DSGVTQTPKHLITATGQRVTLRCSPRSGDLSVYWYQQSLDQGLQFLIQYYNGEERAKGNILERFSAQQFPDLHSELNLSSLELGDSALYFCASSVVSETAIGNTIYFGEGSWLTVV.

This rearrangement joins TRBV9 to TRBJ2-2, with 10 positions matching TRBD2. The CDR3 totals 16 residues. J lost 6 bases, V lost 0 bases, and 5 bases had no gene match. The germline V gene encodes CDR1 SGDLS and CDR2 YYNGEE. CDR3 sequence reads: CASSVELAGVSGELFF. The CDR3 DNA reads TGTGCCAGCAGCGTAGAGCTAGCGGGAGTTTCCGGGGAGCTGTTTTTT.

The chain uses TRBV4-3 and TRBJ2-2, with D maybe TRBD2 (5 bases). CDR1 is LGHNA, CDR2 YSLEER, per germline. CDR3 length: 16 residues. V shed 0 bases and J shed 4 bases, with 12 bases lying between them. The CDR3 DNA is TGCGCCAGCAGCCAAGACCCCCAACTAGTCACCGGGGAGCTGTTTTTT. Translated, it gives CASSQDPQLVTGELFF.

This sequence joins TRBV9 and TRBJ2-3; D gene unclear. V gave up 0 bases and J gave up 6 bases, with 14 bases separating them. The germline CDR1 and CDR2 sequences are SGDLS and YYNGEE. The CDR3 covers 15 residues. CDR3 amino acids: CASSVGGGELDTQYF. DNA of the CDR3: TGTGCCAGCAGCGTAGGAGGTGGTGAGTTGGATACGCAGTATTTT.

The chain joins TRBV5-4 to TRBJ1-2, with TRBD1 matching 8 bases. CDR1 and CDR2 from the germline V gene are SGHNT and YYREEE (reference sequence). J gave up 4 bases and V 4 bases, and 6 bases lay outside the gene matches. This CDR3 comprises 14 residues. CDR3 nucleotide sequence: TGTGCCAGCAGCGGAGGACAGGGTTTCTATGGCTACACCTTC. Encoded protein: CASSGGQGFYGYTF.

The chain couples TRBV14 to TRBJ2-7; 15 bases agree with TRBD2. The CDR3 covers 18 residues. The germline V gene encodes CDR1 SGHDN and CDR2 FVKESK. The V gene end was trimmed by 4 bases and the J gene end by 0 bases; junction bases not matched to a gene: 7. This CDR3 reads CASSRGLAGGRISYEQYF. CDR3 nucleotides: TGTGCCAGCAGCCGGGGACTAGCGGGAGGCCGCATCTCCTACGAGCAGTACTTC.